Below are 17 T cell receptor beta chains sequenced from a single sample in a study of blood T cells in healthy people across ages (dated by TCRdb to 2013 to 2016). The method was 5' RACE. TCRdb shows the sequencer as Illumina HiSeq 2500. A second PCR of about 6 to 11 cycles was run with a J-beta primer mix and a sample-barcoded 5' primer. In-frame beta chains were kept once TCRdb had trimmed the public reads at Q25 with fastp and called clones with MiXCR. All rows with the same CDR3 protein become a single entry with the most common DNA and genes. This sample comprises just over 800,000 distinct CDR3 sequences, approximately 59% of them detected only once. The top ten constitute roughly a quarter of the sample. The sequenced sample was blood. Every receptor here comes from a man aged 30 to 39 in good health.

The chain joins TRBV20-1 to TRBJ2-5; 8 bases match TRBD2. Trimming at V came to 8 bases and at J to 2 bases, leaving 10 bases not matched to a gene. Germline lookup yields CDR1 DFQATT and CDR2 SNEGSKA (reference sequence). The CDR3 spans 14 residues. CDR3 loop: CSTGGAGGQETQYF. CDR3 nucleotides: TGCAGTACTGGGGGGGCGGGGGGACAAGAGACCCAGTACTTC.

As for this clonotype: Germline is not matched at one junction end, which may reflect a read error. The chain carries TRBV7-2 and TRBJ2-7; perhaps TRBD2 as D (5 bases). The germline gives CDR1 SGHTA, CDR2 FQGNSA. This CDR3 is built from 15 residues. CDR3 loop: CAGSRTAGSSYEQYF. The CDR3 DNA reads TGTGCCGGCAGCCGAACGGCGGGTTCCTCCTACGAGCAGTACTTC.

This clonotype was picked up a small number of times. This chain connects TRBV27 to TRBJ2-5; the D gene is possibly TRBD2 (5 bases). Trimming removed 5 bases from V and 4 bases from J, with 11 bases in between. The CDR3 sequence is 13 residues long. Germline V gives CDR1 MNHEY, CDR2 SMNVEV (reference sequence). The chain's CDR3 is CASSPRGAETQYF. The CDR3 bases are TGTGCCAGCAGTCCCCGGGGAGCAGAGACCCAGTACTTC.

The chain combines TRBV3-1 with TRBJ1-5, with TRBD1 identical over 7 bases. With V trimmed by 2 bases and J by 0 bases, 1 base remained unmatched. The germline V gene has CDR1 LGHDT and CDR2 YNNKEL (reference sequence). The CDR3 sequence is 15 residues long. The CDR3 bases are TGTGCCAGCAGCCAAAGGACAGGTAGCAATCAGCCCCAGCATTTT. As protein: CASSQRTGSNQPQHF.

The V gene is TRBV12-3 or TRBV12-4, the J gene TRBJ2-5; 7 bases are a match to TRBD2. The CDR3 runs to 14 residues. The trim removed 11 bases at V and 1 base at J, leaving 10 bases unmatched. For the CDR3, the DNA is TGTGCCTCACGGGCGGGGGTGGGCCAAGAGACCCAGTACTTC. It yields the protein CASRAGVGQETQYF.

The count of this clonotype is one. The V call is TRBV5-1, the J call TRBJ2-7; no firm D call. The CDR3 is 12 residues long. From germline, CDR1 is SGHRS and CDR2 YFSETQ. V was shortened by 5 bases and J by 3 bases, with 9 bases between the two germline ends. CDR3 residues: CASRRDDYEQYF. CDR3 coding DNA: TGCGCCAGCAGGCGCGATGACTACGAGCAGTACTTC.

The chain is built from TRBV12-3 or TRBV12-4 and TRBJ1-2; 9 bases agree with TRBD1. This CDR3 spans 14 amino acids. V was pared by 7 bases and J by 1 base, with 4 bases of the junction left unmatched. CDR3 in amino acids: CASIGQGINYGYTF. The CDR3 DNA follows: TGTGCCAGCATTGGACAGGGGATTAACTATGGCTACACCTTC.

As to this clonotype: A much larger clone differs by one base, so this may be a read error. This sequence joins TRBV7-8 and TRBJ1-6; D not resolved. Germline CDR1 reads SGHVS; CDR2 reads FQNEAQ. The CDR3 contains 12 residues. The CDR3 nucleotides read TGTGCCCGCAGCTCGTCCAATTCACCCCTCCACTTT. This codes for CARSSSNSPLHF.

The chain uses TRBV20-1 and TRBJ2-5; D possibly uses TRBD1 or TRBD2 (6 bases each). The V gene lost 7 bases and the J gene lost 3 bases, with 18 bases spanning the gap. Germline V CDR1 and CDR2: DFQATT, SNEGSKA (reference sequence). The length of the CDR3 is 14 residues. The DNA for the CDR3 is TGCAGTGTAACGGGAGACAGGTTCGAAGAGACCCAGTACTTC. This gives the protein CSVTGDRFEETQYF.

This clonotype was counted once. The rearrangement joins TRBV9 to TRBJ2-1, with a weak D call TRBD2 (7 bases). With 2 bases removed from V and 7 bases from J, the gap between germline ends came to 16 bases. The CDR3 extends over 15 amino acids. CDR1 and CDR2 from the germline V gene are SGDLS and YYNGEE. CDR3 nucleotide sequence: TGTGCCAGCAGCGTGGCACGGGGGGCCGTGAATGAGCAGTTCTTC. It specifies CASSVARGAVNEQFF. The full variable domain, its missing parts supplied by reference TRBV9 and TRBJ2-1, is DSGVTQTPKHLITATGQRVTLRCSPRSGDLSVYWYQQSLDQGLQFLIQYYNGEERAKGNILERFSAQQFPDLHSELNLSSLELGDSALYFCASSVARGAVNEQFFGPGTRLTVL.

The chain couples TRBV5-8 to TRBJ2-5, with D unresolved. Germline values: CDR1 SGHTS, CDR2 YDEGEE. This CDR3 is built from 15 residues. V was pared by 0 bases and J by 5 bases, with 14 bases between. CDR3 in amino acids: CASSLVRVFGETQYF. The CDR3, as DNA: TGTGCCAGCAGCTTGGTACGGGTATTTGGGGAGACCCAGTACTTC.

This chain connects TRBV7-9 to TRBJ2-1, with D unclear. Germline CDR1 reads SEHNR; CDR2 reads FQNEAQ (reference sequence). The V and J ends lost 9 bases and 5 bases respectively, with 17 bases between them. CDR3 length: 14 residues. The CDR3 loop reads CASPETSPNNEQFF. The DNA of the CDR3 is TGTGCCAGTCCCGAGACATCGCCAAACAATGAGCAGTTCTTC.

CDR3 nucleotide sequence: TGTGCCAGTAGTATAGAGGGGGGTGGGGCCAACGTCCTGACTTTC. Its translation is CASSIEGGGANVLTF. This chain connects TRBV19 to TRBJ2-6; D perhaps matches TRBD2 (6 bases). This CDR3 comprises 15 residues. The V end lost 0 bases, the J end lost 3 bases, and 6 bases lay between the germline ends. Germline V gene data show CDR1 as LNHDA and CDR2 as SQIVND (reference sequence).

This clonotype appeared a few times. CDR3 DNA sequence: TGTGCCAGCAGGCAGGTGGGCCATGCCTACGAGCAGTACTTC. Translated, it gives CASRQVGHAYEQYF. This chain connects TRBV28 to TRBJ2-7, with no clear D. The ends were cut back, 6 bases at V and 2 bases at J, with 14 bases in the middle. The CDR3 covers 14 residues. Germline V gene lookup returns CDR1 MDHEN and CDR2 SYDVKM.

The chain employs TRBV2 and TRBJ2-5, with no clear D. CDR3 length: 15 residues. V was cut by 2 bases and J by 3 bases, with 13 bases left in between. Germline CDR1 SNHLY, CDR2 FYNNEI. CDR3 nucleotides: TGTGCCAGCAGTGAAATAGGAATAGCTGAAGAGACCCAGTACTTC. Residues: CASSEIGIAEETQYF. The full variable domain, rest sourced from reference TRBV2 and TRBJ2-5, is EPEVTQTPSHQVTQMGQEVILRCVPISNHLYFYWYRQILGQKVEFLVSFYNNEISEKSEIFDDQFSVERPDGSNFTLKIRSTKLEDSAMYFCASSEIGIAEETQYFGPGTRLLVL.

At least ten counts were recorded for this clonotype. J is TRBJ2-1 and V is TRBV6-1, with TRBD2 as a possible D gene (5 bases). The CDR3 covers 15 residues. Germline V gene sequence: CDR1 MNHNS, CDR2 SASEGT. Deletions cut 3 bases from V and 3 bases from J, with 12 bases between. CDR3 loop: CASSESGSDYNEQFF. The CDR3 DNA follows: TGTGCCAGCAGTGAGTCGGGGAGCGACTACAATGAGCAGTTCTTC.

The chain joins TRBV5-5 to TRBJ2-2; D call uncertain. Germline V gene lookup returns CDR1 SGHKS and CDR2 YYEKEE (reference sequence). CDR3 length: 12 amino acids. V lost 1 base to trimming and J lost 7 bases, with 5 bases between them. CDR3 protein: CASSLNIGELFF. CDR3 in DNA: TGTGCCAGCAGCTTGAATATCGGGGAGCTGTTTTTT.